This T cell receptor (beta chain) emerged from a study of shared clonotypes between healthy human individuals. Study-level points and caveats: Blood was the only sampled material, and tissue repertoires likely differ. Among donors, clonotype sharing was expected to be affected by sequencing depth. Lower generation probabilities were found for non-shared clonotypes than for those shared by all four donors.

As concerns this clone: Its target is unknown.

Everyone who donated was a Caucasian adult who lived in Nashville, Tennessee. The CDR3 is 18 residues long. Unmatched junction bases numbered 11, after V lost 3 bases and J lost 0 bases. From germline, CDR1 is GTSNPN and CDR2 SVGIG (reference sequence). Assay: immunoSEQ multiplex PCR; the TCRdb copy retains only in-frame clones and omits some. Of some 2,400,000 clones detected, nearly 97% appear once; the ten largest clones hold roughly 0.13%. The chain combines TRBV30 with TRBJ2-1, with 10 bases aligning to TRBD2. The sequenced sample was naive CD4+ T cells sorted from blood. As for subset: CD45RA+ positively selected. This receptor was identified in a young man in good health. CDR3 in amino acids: CAWRGLAGAGRSYNEQFF. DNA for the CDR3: TGTGCCTGGAGGGGGCTAGCGGGAGCGGGACGCTCCTACAATGAGCAGTTCTTC. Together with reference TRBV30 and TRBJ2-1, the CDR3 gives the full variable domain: SQTIHQWPATLVQPVGSPLSLECTVEGTSNPNLYWYRQAAGRGLQLLFYSVGIGQISSEVPQNLSASRPQDRQFILSSKKLLLSDSGFYLCAWRGLAGAGRSYNEQFFGPGTRLTVL.